A selection of T cell receptor beta chains follows, all from one sample in a study of human T cells and chemical hapten exposure. TCRdb re-derived calls from the RACE reads in MiXCR, one entry per CDR3 protein. The sample comprises 180,000 or so distinct CDR3 sequences, around 20% of which are singletons, and about 6.7% rests with the top ten. Sequenced material: whole blood, taken in connection with sensitization to the hapten diphenylcyclopropenone (DPC). These receptors were taken from a woman in her forties or fifties with alopecia areata. Some clones in this sample may be carry-over from other donors' samples. The CDR3 runs from the conserved cysteine through the conserved F or W. Each record gives: D gene, V gene, CDR3 length, CDR3 protein. A D gene is named only where the DNA matches it firmly.

d_call: TRBD1; v_call: TRBV5-1; cdr3_length: 13; cdr3_aa: CASRAGQGYEQYF
d_call: -; v_call: TRBV5-1; cdr3_length: 15; cdr3_aa: CASSLGSSPPGELFF
d_call: TRBD2; v_call: TRBV10-3; cdr3_length: 13; cdr3_aa: CAIAPTSPTEQFF
d_call: -; v_call: TRBV6-2/TRBV6-3; cdr3_length: 11; cdr3_aa: CATKVAGELFF
d_call: -; v_call: TRBV11-1; cdr3_length: 17; cdr3_aa: CASSPTLLASSYNEQFF
d_call: -; v_call: TRBV29-1; cdr3_length: 11; cdr3_aa: CSVDSGNTIYF
d_call: TRBD1; v_call: TRBV5-1; cdr3_length: 13; cdr3_aa: CASSLTGKETQYF
d_call: TRBD1; v_call: TRBV5-1; cdr3_length: 17; cdr3_aa: CASSLVPGQGDNYGYTF
d_call: TRBD1; v_call: TRBV6-6; cdr3_length: 16; cdr3_aa: CASSYTWATGAETQYF
d_call: TRBD2; v_call: TRBV14; cdr3_length: 15; cdr3_aa: CASSESGSFADTQYF
d_call: -; v_call: TRBV5-6; cdr3_length: 17; cdr3_aa: CASSFPGGGRSGNTIYF
d_call: -; v_call: TRBV6-2/TRBV6-3; cdr3_length: 16; cdr3_aa: CASRSPRGRTYNEQFF
d_call: TRBD1; v_call: TRBV3-1; cdr3_length: 15; cdr3_aa: CASSSQTGGYGIQYF
d_call: -; v_call: TRBV5-1; cdr3_length: 11; cdr3_aa: CASSQLYEQYF
d_call: -; v_call: TRBV3-1; cdr3_length: 16; cdr3_aa: CASSPRRLASTDTQYF
d_call: -; v_call: TRBV4-1; cdr3_length: 16; cdr3_aa: CASSPLAFAQNTEAFF
d_call: -; v_call: TRBV2; cdr3_length: 12; cdr3_aa: CASRPDSDEQFF
d_call: -; v_call: TRBV18; cdr3_length: 13; cdr3_aa: CASSPLASYEQYF
d_call: TRBD2; v_call: TRBV7-6; cdr3_length: 14; cdr3_aa: CASSNREGAYEQYF
d_call: -; v_call: TRBV7-9; cdr3_length: 12; cdr3_aa: CASSLTVPPLHF
d_call: TRBD1; v_call: TRBV3-1; cdr3_length: 16; cdr3_aa: CASSQTGQGPTYEQYF
d_call: -; v_call: TRBV20-1; cdr3_length: 16; cdr3_aa: CSAGVGGMSSYNEQFF
d_call: TRBD1; v_call: TRBV25-1; cdr3_length: 16; cdr3_aa: CASSESGGTGTNEQFF
d_call: -; v_call: TRBV5-1; cdr3_length: 16; cdr3_aa: CASEGDGSSGANVLTF
d_call: -; v_call: TRBV21-1; cdr3_length: 16; cdr3_aa: CASTHPPAESSYEQYF
d_call: -; v_call: TRBV20-1; cdr3_length: 13; cdr3_aa: CSASGTATYEQYF
d_call: TRBD2; v_call: TRBV10-1; cdr3_length: 16; cdr3_aa: CASSDEGLAGPYEQYF
d_call: TRBD1; v_call: TRBV3-1; cdr3_length: 16; cdr3_aa: CASSQATGKGDQPQHF
d_call: -; v_call: TRBV18; cdr3_length: 15; cdr3_aa: CASSPRGDKGTEAFF
d_call: -; v_call: TRBV20-1; cdr3_length: 15; cdr3_aa: CSASTGGTRPYEQYF
d_call: -; v_call: TRBV25-1; cdr3_length: 18; cdr3_aa: CASSPRGGTELAKNIQYF
d_call: -; v_call: TRBV12-3/TRBV12-4; cdr3_length: 15; cdr3_aa: CASSLSPGRYNEQFF
d_call: -; v_call: TRBV12-3/TRBV12-4; cdr3_length: 11; cdr3_aa: CASSKGFEQYF
d_call: -; v_call: TRBV20-1; cdr3_length: 14; cdr3_aa: CSASGRGTYNEQFF
d_call: -; v_call: TRBV29-1; cdr3_length: 13; cdr3_aa: CSVRRGANEKLFF
d_call: -; v_call: TRBV14; cdr3_length: 15; cdr3_aa: CASSPTRTVNTEAFF
d_call: -; v_call: TRBV3-1; cdr3_length: 14; cdr3_aa: CASSLRTLNTEAFF
d_call: -; v_call: TRBV5-1; cdr3_length: 15; cdr3_aa: CASSLARLNTDTQYF
d_call: -; v_call: TRBV10-2; cdr3_length: 11; cdr3_aa: CASRLYNEQFF
d_call: TRBD2; v_call: TRBV11-1; cdr3_length: 16; cdr3_aa: CASSSSSAGGPETQYF
d_call: -; v_call: TRBV7-9; cdr3_length: 14; cdr3_aa: CASSFSIEGYGYTF
d_call: TRBD2; v_call: TRBV28; cdr3_length: 16; cdr3_aa: CASSLSGLAHQETQYF
d_call: TRBD1; v_call: TRBV2; cdr3_length: 15; cdr3_aa: CASRTGLGSNQPQHF
d_call: -; v_call: TRBV7-3; cdr3_length: 15; cdr3_aa: CASSLTPSPYNEQFF